The sequence of this TCR beta chain was determined in a study of OX40 agonist ivuxolimab in advanced cancers. Overall study: At 82.7% male, the cohort had a mean age of 60 years, ranging from roughly 20 to 90. Participants could have had prior anti-PD-1, anti-PD-L1 or anti-CTLA-4 therapy, and approximately 40% had some.

The study's findings and limits: Among T cells, CD8+ cells averaged more expanded clones than CD4+ cells.

Collection of blood occurred at baseline, at cycle 4 day 1, and at cycle 7 day 1. A word on this clone: Its antigen is still unknown.

The assay was immunoSEQ multiplex PCR, and TCRdb's table has in-frame clones only and misses some. In the table there are tens of thousands of clones, approximately 79% of which are singletons. Looked up from germline, CDR1 is KGHSH and CDR2 is LQKENI. Deletions cut 2 bases from V and 5 bases from J, with 6 bases between. This CDR3 has 12 amino acids. This sequence was found in an adult with an advanced solid tumor such as melanoma, head and neck, liver or kidney cancer. V and J are TRBV18 and TRBJ2-5, with D possibly matching TRBD2 (5 bases). This material consisted of CD4+ or CD8+ T cells sorted from blood, taken in a trial of the OX40 agonist ivuxolimab. CDR3: CASSPAGETQYF. The CDR3 nucleotides read TGTGCCAGCTCACCAGCGGGTGAGACCCAGTACTTC.